A selection of T cell receptor beta chains follows, all from one sample in a study of Tregs in tolerant kidney transplant recipients. The repertoire was sequenced with immunoSEQ multiplex PCR; TCRdb's copy has only in-frame clones and lacks some. This sample has about 94,000 clones, with approximately 93% found just once. This specimen consisted of CD4+ T cells from blood, obtained before the transplant. The receptor source for this set is a human donor who received a combined kidney and bone marrow transplant. Both conserved end residues are part of each CDR3. Fields, in order: D gene, clone size, V gene, J gene, CDR3 protein, CDR3 DNA. The D gene is left open where the match is weak. Some rows mark clone size as missing; the rest say once, few, many or name a class of expanded clone.

d_gene: TRBD1; abundance: -; v_gene: TRBV7-6; j_gene: TRBJ1-4; CDR3aa: CASSPDRVGEKLFF; CDR3nt: TGTGCCAGCAGCCCGGACAGGGTAGGGGAAAAACTGTTTTTT
d_gene: TRBD1; abundance: -; v_gene: TRBV4-3; j_gene: TRBJ2-2; CDR3aa: CASSQGQGGVTGELFF; CDR3nt: TGCGCCAGCAGCCAAGGACAGGGTGGGGTCACCGGGGAGCTGTTTTTT
d_gene: -; abundance: once; v_gene: TRBV9; j_gene: TRBJ1-2; CDR3aa: CASSVEGRAYGYTF; CDR3nt: TGTGCCAGCAGCGTAGAGGGCAGGGCCTATGGCTACACCTTC
d_gene: -; abundance: -; v_gene: TRBV7-2; j_gene: TRBJ1-1; CDR3aa: CASSLALRVNTEAFF; CDR3nt: TGTGCCAGCAGCTTAGCGCTGCGGGTGAACACTGAAGCTTTCTTT
d_gene: -; abundance: -; v_gene: TRBV7-2; j_gene: TRBJ2-6; CDR3aa: CASSLVSSSGANVLTF; CDR3nt: TGTGCCAGCAGCTTAGTATCTAGCTCTGGGGCCAACGTCCTGACTTTC
d_gene: TRBD2; abundance: -; v_gene: TRBV29-1; j_gene: TRBJ2-7; CDR3aa: CSVERGGGYEQYF; CDR3nt: TGCAGCGTTGAACGGGGGGGCGGCTACGAGCAGTACTTC
d_gene: TRBD1; abundance: -; v_gene: TRBV27; j_gene: TRBJ2-3; CDR3aa: CASRPRPGQGFSHRTDTQYF; CDR3nt: TGTGCCAGCAGACCCAGACCGGGACAGGGATTTTCCCATCGCACAGATACGCAGTATTTT
d_gene: TRBD2; abundance: -; v_gene: TRBV7-3; j_gene: TRBJ2-7; CDR3aa: CASSPGTIGEQYF; CDR3nt: TGTGCCAGCAGCCCCGGGACTATTGGCGAGCAGTACTTC
d_gene: -; abundance: once; v_gene: TRBV15; j_gene: TRBJ1-1; CDR3aa: CATSSGQLNTEAFF; CDR3nt: TGTGCCACCAGCAGTGGACAGTTGAACACTGAAGCTTTCTTT
d_gene: TRBD2; abundance: -; v_gene: TRBV9; j_gene: TRBJ2-1; CDR3aa: CASSVGRGIYNEQFF; CDR3nt: TGTGCCAGCAGCGTAGGGCGGGGGATCTACAATGAGCAGTTCTTC
d_gene: -; abundance: -; v_gene: TRBV2; j_gene: TRBJ1-6; CDR3aa: CASRGESSYNSPLHF; CDR3nt: TGTGCCAGCAGGGGAGAGAGCTCCTATAATTCCCCCCTCCACTTT
d_gene: TRBD1; abundance: -; v_gene: TRBV19; j_gene: TRBJ2-7; CDR3aa: CASSIEGTGSGPLQYF; CDR3nt: TGTGCCAGTAGTATAGAGGGGACAGGTAGCGGCCCGCTACAGTACTTC
d_gene: -; abundance: -; v_gene: TRBV4-2; j_gene: TRBJ2-5; CDR3aa: CASSPSRTGETQYF; CDR3nt: TGTGCCAGCAGCCCCAGTAGAACGGGAGAGACCCAGTACTTC
d_gene: TRBD1; abundance: -; v_gene: TRBV7-9; j_gene: TRBJ1-1; CDR3aa: CASSTWTGPESAEAFF; CDR3nt: TGTGCCAGCAGCACCTGGACAGGTCCCGAGTCAGCTGAAGCTTTCTTT
d_gene: -; abundance: once; v_gene: TRBV5-4; j_gene: TRBJ2-3; CDR3aa: CASSLGRGGDTQYF; CDR3nt: TGTGCCAGCAGCTTGGGGAGGGGTGGAGATACGCAGTATTTT
d_gene: -; abundance: -; v_gene: TRBV10-3; j_gene: TRBJ2-1; CDR3aa: CAISEATPRSYNEQFF; CDR3nt: TGTGCCATCAGTGAAGCGACCCCCCGCTCCTACAATGAGCAGTTCTTC
d_gene: TRBD1; abundance: -; v_gene: TRBV7-9; j_gene: TRBJ2-7; CDR3aa: CASSNEWDRGLVGEQYF; CDR3nt: TGTGCCAGCAGCAACGAATGGGACAGGGGATTAGTAGGCGAGCAGTACTTC
d_gene: TRBD2; abundance: -; v_gene: TRBV2; j_gene: TRBJ2-1; CDR3aa: CASRKTSGDSNEQFF; CDR3nt: TGTGCCAGCAGGAAGACTAGCGGCGACAGTAATGAGCAGTTCTTC
d_gene: -; abundance: -; v_gene: TRBV11-3; j_gene: TRBJ1-5; CDR3aa: CASSKGTNQPQHF; CDR3nt: TGTGCCAGCAGCAAGGGGACAAATCAGCCCCAGCATTTT
d_gene: TRBD2; abundance: -; v_gene: TRBV25-1; j_gene: TRBJ2-1; CDR3aa: CASSLQGLTYNEQFF; CDR3nt: TGTGCCAGCAGTCTCCAGGGACTAACCTACAATGAGCAGTTCTTC
d_gene: TRBD1; abundance: -; v_gene: TRBV6-5; j_gene: TRBJ2-4; CDR3aa: CASSYDWQGANIQYF; CDR3nt: TGTGCCAGCAGTTACGATTGGCAGGGGGCTAACATTCAGTACTTC
d_gene: TRBD2; abundance: -; v_gene: TRBV7-2; j_gene: TRBJ2-7; CDR3aa: CASSRNPGGSYEQYF; CDR3nt: TGTGCCAGCAGCCGCAACCCGGGGGGATCCTACGAGCAGTACTTC
d_gene: TRBD1; abundance: once; v_gene: TRBV27; j_gene: TRBJ1-1; CDR3aa: CATKAGQGWGFAEAFF; CDR3nt: TGTGCCACCAAGGCCGGACAGGGTTGGGGGTTCGCTGAAGCTTTCTTT
d_gene: -; abundance: -; v_gene: TRBV6-1; j_gene: TRBJ1-5; CDR3aa: CASRWGGNQPQHF; CDR3nt: TGTGCCAGCAGGTGGGGCGGCAATCAGCCCCAGCATTTT
d_gene: TRBD1; abundance: -; v_gene: TRBV11-2; j_gene: TRBJ1-4; CDR3aa: CASSSTQGKANEKLFF; CDR3nt: TGTGCCAGCAGCAGCACACAGGGGAAGGCTAATGAAAAACTGTTTTTT
d_gene: -; abundance: -; v_gene: TRBV11-3; j_gene: TRBJ2-5; CDR3aa: CASSSGTGRGNQETQYF; CDR3nt: TGTGCCAGCAGCTCAGGCACAGGGAGGGGGAACCAAGAGACCCAGTACTTC
d_gene: -; abundance: -; v_gene: TRBV29-1; j_gene: TRBJ1-1; CDR3aa: CSVTGTNTEAFF; CDR3nt: TGCAGCGTTACAGGGACGAACACTGAAGCTTTCTTT
d_gene: TRBD1; abundance: once; v_gene: TRBV27; j_gene: TRBJ2-7; CDR3aa: CASSLQTGTGAYEQYF; CDR3nt: TGTGCCAGCAGTTTACAAACCGGGACAGGGGCCTACGAGCAGTACTTC
d_gene: -; abundance: -; v_gene: TRBV2; j_gene: TRBJ1-2; CDR3aa: CASTLVRYGYTF; CDR3nt: TGTGCCAGCACTCTCGTTCGTTATGGCTACACCTTC
d_gene: TRBD1; abundance: -; v_gene: TRBV11-2; j_gene: TRBJ2-3; CDR3aa: CASSLGQGAYTDTQYF; CDR3nt: TGTGCCAGCAGCTTAGGGCAGGGGGCTTACACAGATACGCAGTATTTT
d_gene: -; abundance: -; v_gene: TRBV1; j_gene: TRBJ2-7; CDR3aa: CTSSRKFQGSYEQYF; CDR3nt: TGCACCAGCAGCCGCAAGTTTCAGGGTTCCTACGAGCAGTACTTC
d_gene: -; abundance: -; v_gene: TRBV11-1; j_gene: TRBJ2-7; CDR3aa: CASSYEGNEQYF; CDR3nt: TGTGCCAGCAGCTACGAGGGAAACGAGCAGTACTTC
d_gene: TRBD2; abundance: -; v_gene: TRBV5-4; j_gene: TRBJ2-1; CDR3aa: CASSPPPLAGAGREQFF; CDR3nt: TGTGCCAGCAGCCCACCTCCACTAGCGGGAGCCGGAAGGGAGCAGTTCTTC
d_gene: TRBD1; abundance: -; v_gene: TRBV5-4; j_gene: TRBJ2-4; CDR3aa: CASFDRATKNIQYF; CDR3nt: TGTGCCAGCTTTGACAGGGCGACCAAAAACATTCAGTACTTC
d_gene: TRBD1; abundance: -; v_gene: TRBV30; j_gene: TRBJ2-7; CDR3aa: CAWKRDRAKSYEQYF; CDR3nt: TGTGCCTGGAAAAGGGACAGAGCTAAATCCTACGAGCAGTACTTC
d_gene: -; abundance: -; v_gene: TRBV7-9; j_gene: TRBJ2-3; CDR3aa: CASSFAGSQRLGTDTQYF; CDR3nt: TGTGCCAGCAGCTTCGCGGGGTCCCAGCGACTAGGCACAGATACGCAGTATTTT
d_gene: TRBD1; abundance: -; v_gene: TRBV30; j_gene: TRBJ1-2; CDR3aa: CAWSVLRQGHTTGYTF; CDR3nt: TGTGCCTGGAGTGTACTCAGACAGGGTCATACTACTGGCTACACCTTC
d_gene: TRBD1; abundance: -; v_gene: TRBV7-8; j_gene: TRBJ2-2; CDR3aa: CASSLETGGYRTGELFF; CDR3nt: TGTGCCAGCAGCTTAGAGACAGGGGGCTATCGCACCGGGGAGCTGTTTTTT
d_gene: TRBD1; abundance: -; v_gene: TRBV19; j_gene: TRBJ1-1; CDR3aa: CASSGGTVNTEAFF; CDR3nt: TGTGCCAGTAGCGGCGGGACAGTGAACACTGAAGCTTTCTTT
d_gene: -; abundance: -; v_gene: TRBV6-5; j_gene: TRBJ1-4; CDR3aa: CASRVRYNEKLFF; CDR3nt: TGTGCCAGCCGGGTTAGGTATAATGAAAAACTGTTTTTT
d_gene: TRBD1; abundance: once; v_gene: TRBV6-6; j_gene: TRBJ1-4; CDR3aa: CASREGQGGNEKLFF; CDR3nt: TGTGCCAGCAGGGAGGGACAGGGCGGTAATGAAAAACTGTTTTTT
d_gene: TRBD2; abundance: -; v_gene: TRBV7-2; j_gene: TRBJ2-1; CDR3aa: CASSLSGRRSEQFF; CDR3nt: TGTGCCAGCAGCTTAAGCGGGAGAAGGAGTGAGCAGTTCTTC
d_gene: TRBD2; abundance: -; v_gene: TRBV5-4; j_gene: TRBJ2-3; CDR3aa: CASSPSGGYTDTQYF; CDR3nt: TGTGCCAGCAGCCCTTCGGGAGGTTACACAGATACGCAGTATTTT
d_gene: TRBD1; abundance: -; v_gene: TRBV18; j_gene: TRBJ1-1; CDR3aa: CASSLPDRSNAEALF; CDR3nt: TGTGCCAGCTCACTTCCGGACAGGTCGAACGCTGAAGCTCTCTTT
d_gene: -; abundance: once; v_gene: TRBV30; j_gene: TRBJ2-3; CDR3aa: CAWSDLADTQYF; CDR3nt: TGTGCCTGGAGTGATCTTGCAGATACGCAGTATTTT
d_gene: TRBD2; abundance: -; v_gene: TRBV9; j_gene: TRBJ2-7; CDR3aa: CASSGGTSGLYEQYF; CDR3nt: TGTGCCAGCAGCGGGGGGACTAGCGGCCTCTACGAGCAGTACTTC
d_gene: TRBD1; abundance: -; v_gene: TRBV30; j_gene: TRBJ1-1; CDR3aa: CALHRGHLDTEAFF; CDR3nt: TGTGCCTTACACAGGGGGCATCTGGACACTGAAGCTTTCTTT
d_gene: -; abundance: once; v_gene: TRBV19; j_gene: TRBJ1-1; CDR3aa: CASGQRGTRNTEAFF; CDR3nt: TGTGCCAGTGGACAGCGGGGGACCCGGAACACTGAAGCTTTCTTT
d_gene: TRBD2; abundance: -; v_gene: TRBV19; j_gene: TRBJ2-1; CDR3aa: CASSILIGGTSVNEQFF; CDR3nt: TGTGCCAGTAGTATTTTGATAGGTGGGACTAGCGTCAATGAGCAGTTCTTC
d_gene: TRBD1; abundance: -; v_gene: TRBV14; j_gene: TRBJ1-2; CDR3aa: CASSQGFVLRQGANGYTF; CDR3nt: TGTGCCAGCAGCCAAGGATTCGTACTACGACAGGGGGCGAATGGCTACACCTTC
d_gene: -; abundance: -; v_gene: TRBV6-5; j_gene: TRBJ1-1; CDR3aa: CASSFGIETEAFF; CDR3nt: TGTGCCAGCAGTTTCGGGATAGAGACTGAAGCTTTCTTT
d_gene: -; abundance: -; v_gene: TRBV10-1; j_gene: TRBJ1-5; CDR3aa: CASSEAGDWPQHF; CDR3nt: TGCGCCAGCAGTGAGGCAGGGGATTGGCCCCAGCATTTT
d_gene: -; abundance: -; v_gene: TRBV14; j_gene: TRBJ2-7; CDR3aa: CASSQDGLPTYEQYF; CDR3nt: TGTGCCAGCAGCCAAGACGGACTACCTACCTACGAGCAGTACTTC
d_gene: -; abundance: -; v_gene: TRBV6-5; j_gene: TRBJ1-1; CDR3aa: CASGTRDTEAFF; CDR3nt: TGTGCCAGCGGGACAAGGGACACTGAAGCTTTCTTT
d_gene: -; abundance: -; v_gene: TRBV4-1; j_gene: TRBJ1-1; CDR3aa: CASSQDPSGNTEAFF; CDR3nt: TGCGCCAGCAGCCAAGATCCCTCGGGGAACACTGAAGCTTTCTTT
d_gene: TRBD2; abundance: -; v_gene: TRBV6-5; j_gene: TRBJ2-7; CDR3aa: CASSRGAGVYREQYF; CDR3nt: TGTGCCAGCAGCCGGGGTGCGGGAGTCTATCGCGAGCAGTACTTC
d_gene: TRBD2; abundance: -; v_gene: TRBV7-2; j_gene: TRBJ2-1; CDR3aa: CASSSGLADYNEQFF; CDR3nt: TGTGCCAGCAGCTCGGGACTAGCGGACTACAATGAGCAGTTCTTC
d_gene: -; abundance: -; v_gene: TRBV12-1; j_gene: TRBJ1-1; CDR3aa: CASVPGNTEAFF; CDR3nt: TGTGCCAGCGTCCCAGGGAACACTGAAGCTTTCTTT